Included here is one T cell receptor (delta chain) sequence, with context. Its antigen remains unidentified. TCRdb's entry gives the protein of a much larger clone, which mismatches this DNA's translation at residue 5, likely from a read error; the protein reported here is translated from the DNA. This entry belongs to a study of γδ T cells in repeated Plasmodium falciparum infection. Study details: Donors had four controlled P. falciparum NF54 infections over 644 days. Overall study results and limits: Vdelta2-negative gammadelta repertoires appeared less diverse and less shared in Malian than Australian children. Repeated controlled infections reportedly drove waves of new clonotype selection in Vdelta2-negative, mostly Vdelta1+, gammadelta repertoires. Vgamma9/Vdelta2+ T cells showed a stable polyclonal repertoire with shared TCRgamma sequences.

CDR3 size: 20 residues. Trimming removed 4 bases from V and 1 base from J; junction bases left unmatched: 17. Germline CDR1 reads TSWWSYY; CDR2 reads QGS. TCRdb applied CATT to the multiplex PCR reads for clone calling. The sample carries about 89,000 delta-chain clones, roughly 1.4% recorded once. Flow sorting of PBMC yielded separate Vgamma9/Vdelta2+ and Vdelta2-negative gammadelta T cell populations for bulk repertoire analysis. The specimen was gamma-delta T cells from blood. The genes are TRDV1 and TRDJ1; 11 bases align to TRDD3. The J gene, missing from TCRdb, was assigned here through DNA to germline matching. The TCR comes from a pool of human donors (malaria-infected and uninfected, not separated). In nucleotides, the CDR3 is TGTGCTCTTGGGGGATACCGTTTGGCTGGGGGATACCCAGGCACCGATAAACTCATCTTT. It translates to CALGGYRLAGGYPGTDKLIF.